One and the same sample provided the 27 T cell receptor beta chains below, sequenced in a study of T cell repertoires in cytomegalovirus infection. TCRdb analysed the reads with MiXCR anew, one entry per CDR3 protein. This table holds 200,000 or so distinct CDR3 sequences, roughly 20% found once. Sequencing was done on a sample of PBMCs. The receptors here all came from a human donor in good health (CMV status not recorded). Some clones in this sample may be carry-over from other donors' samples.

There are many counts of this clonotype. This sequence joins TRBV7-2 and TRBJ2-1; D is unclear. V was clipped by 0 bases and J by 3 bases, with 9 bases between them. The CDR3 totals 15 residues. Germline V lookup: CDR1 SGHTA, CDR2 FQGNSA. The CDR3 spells CASSLALGNYNEQFF. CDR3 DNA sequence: TGTGCCAGCAGCTTAGCGCTTGGCAACTACAATGAGCAGTTCTTC.

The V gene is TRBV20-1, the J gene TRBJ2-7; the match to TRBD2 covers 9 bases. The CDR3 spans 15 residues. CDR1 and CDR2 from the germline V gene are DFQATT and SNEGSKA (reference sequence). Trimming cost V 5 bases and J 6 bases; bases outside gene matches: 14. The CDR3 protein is CSAPKTSSGTVEQYF. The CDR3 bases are TGCAGTGCTCCGAAGACTTCTAGCGGGACGGTCGAGCAGTACTTC.

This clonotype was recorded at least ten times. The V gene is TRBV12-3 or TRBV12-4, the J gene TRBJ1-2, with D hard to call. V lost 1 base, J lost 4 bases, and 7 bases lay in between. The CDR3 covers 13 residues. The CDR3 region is CASSLEGVYGYTF. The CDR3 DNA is TGTGCCAGCAGTTTAGAGGGCGTCTATGGCTACACCTTC.

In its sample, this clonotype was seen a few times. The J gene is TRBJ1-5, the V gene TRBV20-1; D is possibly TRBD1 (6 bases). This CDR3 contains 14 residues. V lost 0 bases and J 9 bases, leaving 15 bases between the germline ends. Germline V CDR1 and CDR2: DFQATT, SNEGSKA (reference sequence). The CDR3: CSARDTQGGVPQHF. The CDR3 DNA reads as TGCAGTGCTAGAGATACACAGGGAGGGGTGCCCCAGCATTTT.

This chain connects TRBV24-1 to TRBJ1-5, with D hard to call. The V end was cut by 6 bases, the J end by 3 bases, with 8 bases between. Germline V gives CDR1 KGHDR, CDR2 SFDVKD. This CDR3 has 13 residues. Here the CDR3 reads CATSFGLNQPQHF. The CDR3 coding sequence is TGTGCCACCAGTTTCGGACTCAATCAGCCCCAGCATTTT.

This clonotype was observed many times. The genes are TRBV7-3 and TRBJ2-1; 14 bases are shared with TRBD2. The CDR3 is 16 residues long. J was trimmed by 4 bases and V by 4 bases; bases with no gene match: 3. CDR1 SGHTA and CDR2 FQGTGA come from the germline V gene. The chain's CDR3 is CASSWTSGGPYNEQFF. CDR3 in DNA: TGTGCCAGCAGCTGGACTAGCGGGGGGCCGTACAATGAGCAGTTCTTC.

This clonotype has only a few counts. This CDR3 is CASSLTGGPSGLAVHNEQFF. The CDR3 region has the DNA TGTGCCAGCAGCTTAACGGGTGGACCTTCGGGACTAGCGGTACACAATGAGCAGTTCTTC. The rearrangement joins TRBV7-3 to TRBJ2-1, with 11 bases lining up with TRBD2. CDR3 length: 20 amino acids. The V segment lost 0 bases and the J segment 5 bases; nucleotides outside the gene matches: 15. CDR1 is SGHTA, CDR2 FQGTGA, per germline.

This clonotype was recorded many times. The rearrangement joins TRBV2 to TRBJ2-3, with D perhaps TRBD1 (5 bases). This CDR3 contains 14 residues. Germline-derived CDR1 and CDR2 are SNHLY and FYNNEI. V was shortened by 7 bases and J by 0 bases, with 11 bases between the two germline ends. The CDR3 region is CASKPTVSTDTQYF. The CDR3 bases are TGTGCCAGCAAACCGACAGTGAGCACAGATACGCAGTATTTT.

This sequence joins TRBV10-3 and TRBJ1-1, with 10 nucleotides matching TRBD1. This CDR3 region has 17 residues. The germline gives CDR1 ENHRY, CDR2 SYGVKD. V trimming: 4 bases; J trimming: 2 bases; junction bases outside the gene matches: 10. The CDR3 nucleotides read TGTGCCATCAGTGGTCTGAGACAGGGGGCGACTAACACTGAAGCTTTCTTT. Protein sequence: CAISGLRQGATNTEAFF.

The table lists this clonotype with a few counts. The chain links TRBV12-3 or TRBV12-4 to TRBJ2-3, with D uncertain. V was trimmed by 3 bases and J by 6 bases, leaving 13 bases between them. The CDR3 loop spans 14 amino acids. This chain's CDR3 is CASSFRLLGDTQYF. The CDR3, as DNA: TGTGCCAGCAGTTTTCGACTCCTCGGGGATACGCAGTATTTT.

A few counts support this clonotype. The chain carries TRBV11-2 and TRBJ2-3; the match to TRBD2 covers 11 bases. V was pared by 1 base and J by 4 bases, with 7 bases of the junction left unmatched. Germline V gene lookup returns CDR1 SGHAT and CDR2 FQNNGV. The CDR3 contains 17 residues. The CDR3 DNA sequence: TGTGCCAGCAGCTTAGGGCCTAGCGGGGGGAGGTCAGATACGCAGTATTTT. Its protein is CASSLGPSGGRSDTQYF.

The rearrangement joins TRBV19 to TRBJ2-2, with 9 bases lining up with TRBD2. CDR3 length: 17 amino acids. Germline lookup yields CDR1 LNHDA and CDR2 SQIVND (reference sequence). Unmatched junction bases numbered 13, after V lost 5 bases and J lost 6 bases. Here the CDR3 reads CASSVTLAGIYPGELFF. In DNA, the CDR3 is TGTGCCAGTAGTGTAACTCTAGCGGGAATCTACCCCGGGGAGCTGTTTTTT.

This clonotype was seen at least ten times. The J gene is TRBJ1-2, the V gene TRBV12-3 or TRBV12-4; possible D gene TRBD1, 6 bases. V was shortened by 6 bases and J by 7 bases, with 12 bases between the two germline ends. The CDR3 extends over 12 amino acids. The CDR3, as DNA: TGTGCCAGCAGCAAACAGGGCGTTGGCTACACCTTC. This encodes CASSKQGVGYTF.

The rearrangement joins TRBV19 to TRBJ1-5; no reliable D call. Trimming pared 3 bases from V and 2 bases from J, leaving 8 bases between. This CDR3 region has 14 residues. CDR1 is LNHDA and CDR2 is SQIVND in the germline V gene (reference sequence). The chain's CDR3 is CASSIVGGNQPQHF. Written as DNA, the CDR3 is TGTGCCAGTAGTATTGTGGGAGGCAATCAGCCCCAGCATTTT.

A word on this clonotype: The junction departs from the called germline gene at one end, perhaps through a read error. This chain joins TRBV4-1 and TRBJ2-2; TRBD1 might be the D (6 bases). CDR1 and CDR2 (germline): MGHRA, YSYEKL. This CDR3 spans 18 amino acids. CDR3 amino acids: CASSRDMTGLGNTGELFF. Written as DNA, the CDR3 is TGTGCCAGCAGCCGAGACATGACAGGTCTTGGGAACACCGGGGAGCTGTTTTTT.

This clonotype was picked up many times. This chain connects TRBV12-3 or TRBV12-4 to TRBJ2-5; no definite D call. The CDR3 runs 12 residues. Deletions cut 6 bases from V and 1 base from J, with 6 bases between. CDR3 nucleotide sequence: TGTGCCAGCAGCTTTCTCCAAGAGACCCAGTACTTC. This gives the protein CASSFLQETQYF.

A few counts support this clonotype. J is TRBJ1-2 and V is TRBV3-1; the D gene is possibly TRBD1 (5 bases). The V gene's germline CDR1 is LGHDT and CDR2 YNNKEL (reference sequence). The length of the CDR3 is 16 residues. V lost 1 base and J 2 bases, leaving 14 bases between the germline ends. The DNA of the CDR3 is TGTGCCAGCAGCCAAGGTTGGGGACCGACCAACTATGGCTACACCTTC. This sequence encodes CASSQGWGPTNYGYTF.

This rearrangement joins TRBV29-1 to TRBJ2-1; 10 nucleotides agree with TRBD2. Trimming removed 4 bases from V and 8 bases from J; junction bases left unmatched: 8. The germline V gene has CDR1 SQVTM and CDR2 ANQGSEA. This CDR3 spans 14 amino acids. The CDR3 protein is CSVGSGGDYDEQFF. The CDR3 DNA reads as TGCAGCGTTGGGAGCGGGGGGGATTACGATGAGCAGTTCTTC.

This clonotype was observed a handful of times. Here the CDR3 DNA reads TGTGCCAGCAGTTTACAGGGGGCTGAAGAGACCCAGTACTTC. This gives the protein CASSLQGAEETQYF. V usage is TRBV6-5 and J usage is TRBJ2-5; 9 nucleotides agree with TRBD1. The germline gives CDR1 MNHEY, CDR2 SVGAGI. V lost 4 bases, J lost 3 bases, and 3 bases stayed unmatched. The CDR3 is 14 amino acids.

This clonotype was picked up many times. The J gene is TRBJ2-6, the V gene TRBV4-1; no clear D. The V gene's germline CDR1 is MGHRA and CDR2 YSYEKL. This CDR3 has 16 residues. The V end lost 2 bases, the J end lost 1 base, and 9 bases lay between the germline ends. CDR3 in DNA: TGCGCCAGCAGCCAATATAGCCCGTCTGGGGCCAACGTCCTGACTTTC. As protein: CASSQYSPSGANVLTF.

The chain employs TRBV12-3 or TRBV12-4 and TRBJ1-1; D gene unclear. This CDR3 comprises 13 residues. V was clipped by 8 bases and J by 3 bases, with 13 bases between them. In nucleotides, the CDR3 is TGTGCCAGCTCATACCGTTCCGACACTGAAGCTTTCTTT. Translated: CASSYRSDTEAFF.

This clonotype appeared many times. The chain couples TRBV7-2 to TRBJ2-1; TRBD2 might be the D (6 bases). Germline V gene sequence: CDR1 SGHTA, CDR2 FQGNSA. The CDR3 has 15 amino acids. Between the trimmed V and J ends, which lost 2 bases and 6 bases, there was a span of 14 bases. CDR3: CASSLWEVWGNEQFF. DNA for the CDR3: TGTGCCAGCAGCTTATGGGAGGTATGGGGCAATGAGCAGTTCTTC.

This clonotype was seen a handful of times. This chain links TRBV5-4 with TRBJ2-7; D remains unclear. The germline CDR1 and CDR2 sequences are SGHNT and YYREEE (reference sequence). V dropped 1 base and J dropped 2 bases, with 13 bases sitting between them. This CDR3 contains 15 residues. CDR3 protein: CASSLFQAETYEQYF. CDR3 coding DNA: TGTGCCAGCAGCTTGTTTCAGGCGGAAACCTACGAGCAGTACTTC.

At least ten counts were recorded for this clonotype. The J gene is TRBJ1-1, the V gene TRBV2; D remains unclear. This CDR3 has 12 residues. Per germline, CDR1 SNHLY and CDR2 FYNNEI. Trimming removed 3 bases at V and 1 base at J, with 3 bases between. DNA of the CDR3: TGTGCCAGCAGTGACAGGAACACTGAAGCTTTCTTT. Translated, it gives CASSDRNTEAFF.

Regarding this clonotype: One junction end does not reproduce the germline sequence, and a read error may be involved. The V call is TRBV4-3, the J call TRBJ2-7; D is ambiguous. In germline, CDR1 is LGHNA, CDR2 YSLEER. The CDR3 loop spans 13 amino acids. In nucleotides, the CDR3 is TGCGCCAGCAGCCCGGCAGGCTCCTACGAGCGGTACTTC. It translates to CASSPAGSYERYF.

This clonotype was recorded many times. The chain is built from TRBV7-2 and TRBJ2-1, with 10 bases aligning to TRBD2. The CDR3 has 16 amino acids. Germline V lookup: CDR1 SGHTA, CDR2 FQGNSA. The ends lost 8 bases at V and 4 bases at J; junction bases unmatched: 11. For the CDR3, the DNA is TGTGCCAGCCGAACGGGGACTAGCGCGTCATACAATGAGCAGTTCTTC. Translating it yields CASRTGTSASYNEQFF.

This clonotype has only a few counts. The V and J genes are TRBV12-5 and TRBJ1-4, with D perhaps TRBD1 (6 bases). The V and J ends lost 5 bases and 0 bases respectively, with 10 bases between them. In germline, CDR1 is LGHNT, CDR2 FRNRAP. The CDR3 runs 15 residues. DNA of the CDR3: TGTGCTAGTGGTACAGGGATGGCAACTAATGAAAAACTGTTTTTT. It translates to CASGTGMATNEKLFF. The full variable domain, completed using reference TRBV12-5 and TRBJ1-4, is DARVTQTPRHKVTEMGQEVTMRCQPILGHNTVFWYRQTMMQGLELLAYFRNRAPLDDSGMPKDRFSAEMPDATLATLKIQPSEPRDSAVYFCASGTGMATNEKLFFGSGTQLSVL.